One and the same sample provided the 10 T cell receptor beta chains below, sequenced in a study of shared clonotypes between healthy human individuals. Here immunoSEQ multiplex PCR was the method, and the copy in TCRdb shows in-frame clones only, minus some. The sample contains about 2,100,000 clones, roughly 91% of which appear only once. The naive CD8 population came from CD45RO-negative cells selected for CCR7, without terminally differentiated effector memory CD45RA+ cells. Sequencing used naive CD8+ T cells from PBMCs. These TCRs come from a man between 18 and 35 years old in good health. Some clones in this sample may be carry-over from other donors' samples.

The chain is built from TRBV9 and TRBJ2-1, with a tentative D call TRBD2 (5 bases). V was clipped by 0 bases and J by 8 bases, with 6 bases between them. Germline V CDR1 and CDR2: SGDLS, YYNGEE. This CDR3 region has 12 residues. The CDR3 sequence: CASSVEDYEQFF. The CDR3 region has the DNA TGTGCCAGCAGCGTAGAGGACTATGAGCAGTTCTTC.

The chain recombines TRBV4-3 with TRBJ2-4, with TRBD2 identical over 7 bases. The CDR3 is 16 residues long. Unmatched junction bases numbered 8, after V lost 0 bases and J lost 6 bases. Germline loops: CDR1 LGHNA, CDR2 YSLEER. The CDR3 protein is CASSQEGVGGLNIQYF. CDR3 bases: TGCGCCAGCAGCCAAGAGGGGGTGGGAGGGCTAAACATTCAGTACTTC.

This clone appeared once. The CDR3 DNA follows: TGTGCCACCAGCAGTCCCCAGGGGGACACCCCATTTCTATATGAGCAGTTCTTC. It yields the protein CATSSPQGDTPFLYEQFF. This chain links TRBV15 with TRBJ2-1, with 7 bases identical to TRBD1. Germline CDR1 is LNHNV and CDR2 is YYDKDF (reference sequence). J was trimmed by 8 bases and V by 3 bases; bases with no gene match: 19. The CDR3 has 18 amino acids.

The chain joins TRBV19 to TRBJ2-5, with a tentative D call TRBD2 (6 bases). The V gene's germline CDR1 is LNHDA and CDR2 SQIVND (reference sequence). This CDR3 comprises 13 residues. The V end was cut by 9 bases, the J end by 1 base, with 12 bases between. The chain's CDR3 is CASMTGAQETQYF. CDR3 sequence (DNA): TGTGCCAGCATGACGGGAGCCCAAGAGACCCAGTACTTC. Complete variable domain (other parts from reference TRBV19 and TRBJ2-5): DGGITQSPKYLFRKEGQNVTLSCEQNLNHDAMYWYRQDPGQGLRLIYYSQIVNDFQKGDIAEGYSVSREKKESFPLTVTSAQKNPTAFYLCASMTGAQETQYFGPGTRLLVL.

This chain joins TRBV9 and TRBJ2-2, with 7 nucleotides matching TRBD2. The CDR3 runs to 16 residues. From germline, CDR1 is SGDLS and CDR2 YYNGEE. V gave up 3 bases and J gave up 3 bases; unmatched junction bases: 8. The CDR3 protein is CASSGGGSGDTGELFF. In DNA, the CDR3 is TGTGCCAGCAGCGGTGGCGGGAGTGGGGACACCGGGGAGCTGTTTTTT.

The chain uses TRBV6-1 and TRBJ2-7, with no clear D. The CDR3 runs to 12 residues. V lost 8 bases, J lost 3 bases, and 11 bases lay in between. Germline CDR1 MNHNS, CDR2 SASEGT. The CDR3 DNA sequence: TGTGCCAGCTGGTACTCGGTCTACGAGCAGTACTTC. This encodes CASWYSVYEQYF.

This clone showed up just a few times. Other nucleotide sequences from this sample produce the same CDR3. The V gene is TRBV7-9, the J gene TRBJ1-5; 10 bases are shared with TRBD1. There are 14 residues in the CDR3. The germline V gene has CDR1 SEHNR and CDR2 FQNEAQ (reference sequence). The J segment lost 7 bases and the V segment lost 3 bases, leaving 3 bases of the junction unmatched. The CDR3 loop reads CASSLGQGIQPQHF. In nucleotides, the CDR3 is TGTGCCAGCAGCTTGGGACAGGGGATACAGCCCCAGCATTTT.

This chain uses TRBV2 with TRBJ2-7; possible D gene TRBD2, 5 bases. Trimming stripped 7 bases from V and 11 bases from J, with 18 bases between. The CDR3 runs to 12 residues. Germline V CDR1 and CDR2: SNHLY, FYNNEI. CDR3 DNA: TGTGCCAGCACTAACATCCGGGGTACGGAGTACTTC. It is translated as CASTNIRGTEYF.

The sample holds one count of this clone. The chain recombines TRBV4-1 with TRBJ1-1, with D hard to call. Germline V gene data show CDR1 as MGHRA and CDR2 as YSYEKL. This CDR3 contains 13 residues. V was shortened by 3 bases and J by 8 bases, with 13 bases between the two germline ends. The CDR3 is CASSQSSWPEAFF. The CDR3 DNA is TGCGCCAGCAGCCAGAGCAGCTGGCCCGAAGCTTTCTTT.

The V gene is TRBV19, the J gene TRBJ2-1; D is perhaps TRBD1 (7 bases). This CDR3 is built from 15 residues. The germline V gene encodes CDR1 LNHDA and CDR2 SQIVND (reference sequence). V was trimmed by 5 bases and J by 9 bases, leaving 20 bases between them. The CDR3 sequence: CASSDRDSPRSEQFF. CDR3 nucleotides: TGTGCCAGTAGTGACAGGGACTCCCCGAGGAGTGAGCAGTTCTTC.